This T cell receptor beta chain was sequenced during a study of neoadjuvant anti-PD-1 for oral cavity cancer. Study-level information: Non-progressing patients received a fourth nivolumab dose near day 43, then surgery on days 50-56.

The V gene's germline CDR1 is MDHEN and CDR2 SYDVKM. The V end lost 6 bases, the J end lost 3 bases, and 9 bases lay between the germline ends. The CDR3 sequence is 13 residues long. PBMC libraries mostly used around 460 ng of input genomic DNA, with six replicates per sample. Libraries were prepared by immunoSEQ multiplex PCR; TCRdb keeps only in-frame clonotypes and omits some of them. This table has around 6,500 clones, roughly 80% appearing once. Patients had HPV-negative, locally advanced oral cavity squamous cell carcinoma. The V call is TRBV28, the J call TRBJ1-5; a possible D gene is TRBD1 (5 bases). This clonotype was sampled from a person between 35 and 79 years old with oral cavity squamous cell carcinoma. Sequencing was performed on PBMCs, taken before nivolumab (anti-PD-1) treatment. The CDR3 here is CASRPGPNQPQHF. CDR3 in DNA: TGTGCCAGCAGACCAGGGCCCAATCAGCCCCAGCATTTT.